One sample yielded the 27 T cell receptor beta chains listed below, sequenced in a study of shared clonotypes between healthy human individuals. Naive CD8 cells lacked CD45RO, underwent positive selection for CCR7 and left out terminally differentiated effector memory CD45RA+ cells. Using immunoSEQ multiplex PCR, the repertoire was profiled, and TCRdb retains in-frame clones only, with some absent. The sample comprises about 2.1 million clones, just over 90% of which are singletons, and about 1.5% rests with the top ten. The material sequenced was naive CD8+ T cells from PBMCs. The receptors shown here come from a man between 18 and 35 years old in good health. Some clones in this sample may be carry-over from other donors' samples.

The chain recombines TRBV28 with TRBJ2-1; 10 bases match TRBD1. J was trimmed by 5 bases and V by 5 bases; bases with no gene match: 9. CDR1 MDHEN and CDR2 SYDVKM come from the germline V gene. The CDR3 has 16 amino acids. The CDR3 nucleotides read TGTGCCAGCAGTATCCCAGCCGGGACAGGGGACAATGAGCAGTTCTTC. This codes for CASSIPAGTGDNEQFF. Full variable domain (remainder filled in from reference TRBV28 and TRBJ2-1): DVKVTQSSRYLVKRTGEKVFLECVQDMDHENMFWYRQDPGLGLRLIYFSYDVKMKEKGDIPEGYSVSREKKERFSLILESASTNQTSMYLCASSIPAGTGDNEQFFGPGTRLTVL.

The chain joins TRBV27 to TRBJ2-5; 8 bases match TRBD1. J gave up 5 bases and V 6 bases, and 11 bases lay outside the gene matches. The germline gives CDR1 MNHEY, CDR2 SMNVEV (reference sequence). This CDR3 contains 15 residues. CDR3 amino acids: CASRSDRVVGETQYF. The CDR3 nucleotides are TGTGCCAGCAGATCGGACAGGGTGGTTGGGGAGACCCAGTACTTC.

The chain recombines TRBV27 with TRBJ2-6; 8 bases agree with TRBD2. Germline CDR1 and CDR2: MNHEY and SMNVEV (reference sequence). V was pared by 10 bases and J by 2 bases, with 7 bases of the junction left unmatched. This CDR3 region has 15 residues. The CDR3 DNA reads as TGTGCCACCCGGCCGGGGGGGCCTGGGGCCAACGTCCTGACTTTC. Translated: CATRPGGPGANVLTF.

This chain connects TRBV27 to TRBJ2-5, with D possibly being TRBD1 (7 bases). V gave up 5 bases and J gave up 5 bases, with 18 bases separating them. This CDR3 contains 15 residues. Germline loops: CDR1 MNHEY, CDR2 SMNVEV (reference sequence). CDR3 sequence reads: CASSAGQARGETQYF. CDR3 nucleotide sequence: TGTGCCAGCAGTGCGGGACAAGCCAGGGGGGAGACCCAGTACTTC.

V is TRBV19 and J is TRBJ2-1, with TRBD1 matching over 8 bases. Germline values: CDR1 LNHDA, CDR2 SQIVND (reference sequence). V lost 5 bases, J lost 9 bases, and 24 bases stayed unmatched. This CDR3 is 19 amino acids long. This chain's CDR3 is CASSLLVFAGQGTGSEQFF. CDR3 sequence (DNA): TGTGCCAGTAGTCTCCTCGTCTTCGCCGGACAGGGAACTGGAAGTGAGCAGTTCTTC.

V usage is TRBV14 and J usage is TRBJ2-1; D unclear. The germline V gene encodes CDR1 SGHDN and CDR2 FVKESK. The CDR3 is 16 residues long. Trimming took 0 bases from V and 0 from J, leaving 9 bases between them. The CDR3 DNA follows: TGTGCCAGCAGCCAAGATCTCCGGAGCTCCTACAATGAGCAGTTCTTC. Amino acid sequence: CASSQDLRSSYNEQFF. Full variable domain (missing parts from reference TRBV14 and TRBJ2-1): EAGVTQFPSHSVIEKGQTVTLRCDPISGHDNLYWYRRVMGKEIKFLLHFVKESKQDESGMPNNRFLAERTGGTYSTLKVQPAELEDSGVYFCASSQDLRSSYNEQFFGPGTRLTVL.

The genes are TRBV27 and TRBJ2-2; TRBD2 might be the D (6 bases). The CDR3 is 23 residues long. CDR1 is MNHEY and CDR2 is SMNVEV in the germline V gene (reference sequence). Trimming pared 1 base from V and 3 bases from J, leaving 33 bases between. The CDR3 spells CASSLLRDSTGTRRGWDTGELFF. The CDR3 DNA sequence: TGTGCCAGCAGTTTATTACGTGACAGCACTGGGACTCGTAGGGGATGGGACACCGGGGAGCTGTTTTTT.

This clone appeared a single time. This sequence joins TRBV27 and TRBJ2-7, with 7 bases identical to TRBD2. Germline V CDR1 and CDR2: MNHEY, SMNVEV (reference sequence). The CDR3 totals 16 residues. J lost 2 bases, V lost 4 bases, and 11 bases had no gene match. The DNA of the CDR3 is TGTGCCAGCAGTTCCCCCCGTGAGCGGGGAACCTACGAGCAGTACTTC. This translates into CASSSPRERGTYEQYF.

The rearrangement uses TRBV15 and TRBJ2-7, with 9 nucleotides matching TRBD1. The V segment lost 8 bases and the J segment 3 bases; nucleotides outside the gene matches: 5. Per the germline V gene, CDR1 is LNHNV and CDR2 is YYDKDF (reference sequence). The CDR3 length is 13 residues. This CDR3 reads CATGRQGGYEQYF. CDR3 sequence (DNA): TGTGCCACCGGGAGACAGGGGGGCTACGAGCAGTACTTC.

This clone has a handful of counts. This chain uses TRBV9 with TRBJ1-2; 9 bases agree with TRBD1. Trimming took 3 bases from V and 4 from J; bases not matched to a gene: 7. CDR1 is SGDLS, CDR2 YYNGEE, per germline. The length of the CDR3 is 15 residues. This chain's CDR3 is CASSAGTGTLYGYTF. The CDR3 nucleotides read TGTGCCAGCAGCGCCGGGACAGGGACCCTCTATGGCTACACCTTC. The full variable domain, rest sourced from reference TRBV9 and TRBJ1-2, is DSGVTQTPKHLITATGQRVTLRCSPRSGDLSVYWYQQSLDQGLQFLIQYYNGEERAKGNILERFSAQQFPDLHSELNLSSLELGDSALYFCASSAGTGTLYGYTFGSGTRLTVV.

Note on this clone: This specimen includes other DNA sequences encoding the same CDR3. The rearrangement joins TRBV27 to TRBJ2-2; D may correspond to TRBD1 or TRBD2 (6 bases each). V shed 5 bases and J shed 6 bases, with 10 bases lying between them. The germline CDR1 and CDR2 sequences are MNHEY and SMNVEV (reference sequence). This CDR3 region has 13 residues. CDR3: CASSLRGPGELFF. The CDR3 DNA follows: TGTGCCAGCAGTCTTCGGGGGCCCGGGGAGCTGTTTTTT.

V gene TRBV5-4 combines with J gene TRBJ2-1; D may match TRBD1 or TRBD2 (5 bases each). V lost 0 bases and J 0 bases, leaving 16 bases between the germline ends. CDR1 and CDR2 from the germline V gene are SGHNT and YYREEE (reference sequence). CDR3 size: 18 residues. The CDR3 region is CASSLGPGPLNSYNEQFF. In DNA, the CDR3 is TGTGCCAGCAGCTTGGGGCCGGGACCTCTGAACTCCTACAATGAGCAGTTCTTC.

The V and J genes are TRBV10-3 and TRBJ1-1; no reliable D call. CDR1 ENHRY and CDR2 SYGVKD come from the germline V gene. The V end was cut by 0 bases, the J end by 10 bases, with 9 bases between. CDR3 length: 12 residues. This CDR3 reads CAISESEAGAFF. The CDR3 DNA reads TGTGCCATCAGTGAGTCTGAGGCGGGAGCTTTCTTT.

Written as DNA, the CDR3 is TGTGCCAGCAGCCAATCCCTGAGCTACGAGCAGTACTTC. Protein product: CASSQSLSYEQYF. This chain uses TRBV4-2 with TRBJ2-7; D gene uncertain. CDR3 size: 13 residues. Per germline, CDR1 LGHNA and CDR2 YNFKEQ. The V and J ends lost 2 bases and 3 bases respectively, with 8 bases between them.

This clone was seen only once. V and J are TRBV4-1 and TRBJ2-7, with a possible D match to TRBD1 (5 bases). This CDR3 has 16 residues. The V end was cut by 1 base, the J end by 0 bases, with 13 bases between. Germline V gene sequence: CDR1 MGHRA, CDR2 YSYEKL. CDR3 region: CASSQVRAQGSYEQYF. The CDR3 DNA reads TGCGCCAGCAGCCAAGTACGCGCGCAGGGCTCCTACGAGCAGTACTTC.

The J gene is TRBJ2-7, the V gene TRBV14, with 9 bases lining up with TRBD1. Per germline, CDR1 SGHDN and CDR2 FVKESK. This CDR3 has 14 amino acids. Trimming cost V 1 base and J 5 bases; bases outside gene matches: 3. The CDR3 spells CASSQAQGAHEQYF. CDR3 nucleotides: TGTGCCAGCAGCCAAGCACAGGGGGCCCACGAGCAGTACTTC.

As DNA, the CDR3 is TGCGCCAGCAGCCCGGACAGTTTCTACGAGCAGTACTTC. Protein sequence: CASSPDSFYEQYF. The J gene is TRBJ2-7, the V gene TRBV5-1; weak D call: TRBD1 (6 bases). Germline CDR1 SGHRS, CDR2 YFSETQ. The CDR3 runs 13 residues. The ends were cut back, 4 bases at V and 3 bases at J, with 11 bases in the middle. Looking up the rest from reference TRBV5-1 and TRBJ2-7 gives the full variable domain: KAGVTQTPRYLIKTRGQQVTLSCSPISGHRSVSWYQQTPGQGLQFLFEYFSETQRNKGNFPGRFSGRQFSNSRSEMNVSTLELGDSALYLCASSPDSFYEQYFGPGTRLTVT.

This chain links TRBV7-3 with TRBJ1-1, with a possible D match to TRBD1 (6 bases). Trimming pared 3 bases from V and 4 bases from J, leaving 9 bases between. Per the germline V gene, CDR1 is SGHTA and CDR2 is FQGTGA. The CDR3 spans 13 residues. The CDR3 DNA is TGTGCCAGCAGCTTCGGACAGACCACTGAAGCTTTCTTT. The encoded protein is CASSFGQTTEAFF.

This clone occurred once. The chain uses TRBV13 and TRBJ2-5, with 9 bases identical to TRBD2. The germline V gene has CDR1 PRHDT and CDR2 FYEKMQ (reference sequence). V dropped 5 bases and J dropped 5; count of bases not matched to a gene: 6. The CDR3 length is 14 residues. The CDR3 sequence: CASSGFLAGETQYF. The CDR3 DNA sequence: TGTGCCAGCAGCGGGTTCCTAGCGGGGGAGACCCAGTACTTC. Supplemented by reference TRBV13 and TRBJ2-5, the full variable domain reads AAGVIQSPRHLIKEKRETATLKCYPIPRHDTVYWYQQGPGQDPQFLISFYEKMQSDKGSIPDRFSAQQFSDYHSELNMSSLELGDSALYFCASSGFLAGETQYFGPGTRLLVL.

The chain uses TRBV5-4 and TRBJ2-7, with D hard to call. V lost 2 bases to trimming and J lost 3 bases, with 9 bases between them. The CDR3 has 13 residues. From germline, CDR1 is SGHNT and CDR2 YYREEE (reference sequence). CDR3 region: CASSFRPDYEQYF. The CDR3 DNA reads as TGTGCCAGCAGCTTTAGGCCGGACTACGAGCAGTACTTC.

V is TRBV5-1 and J is TRBJ1-2; D is perhaps TRBD1 (5 bases). The germline V and J ends were trimmed by 0 bases and 3 bases, with 18 bases remaining between them. CDR3 length: 17 residues. Germline V CDR1 and CDR2: SGHRS, YFSETQ. CDR3 in amino acids: CASSLGVGVQGDYGYTF. CDR3 in DNA: TGCGCCAGCAGCTTGGGGGTTGGTGTGCAGGGAGACTATGGCTACACCTTC.

V and J are TRBV4-1 and TRBJ1-6, with 7 positions matching TRBD1. The CDR3 is 12 residues long. Trimming at V came to 8 bases and at J to 7 bases, leaving 2 bases not matched to a gene. Germline V lookup: CDR1 MGHRA, CDR2 YSYEKL. CDR3 in DNA: TGCGCCAGCGGGACAGTAAATTCACCCCTCCACTTT. It encodes CASGTVNSPLHF.

The DNA of the CDR3 is TGTGCCAGCAGTTACTCGCAGGGGGAAGCTAACTATGGCTACACCTTC. It specifies CASSYSQGEANYGYTF. The V gene is TRBV6-5, the J gene TRBJ1-2; 7 bases match TRBD1. The CDR3 runs to 16 residues. V lost 0 bases to trimming and J lost 0 bases; unmatched junction nucleotides: 4. CDR1 is MNHEY, CDR2 SVGAGI, per germline.

This chain uses TRBV6-6 with TRBJ1-2; D unclear. CDR3 length equals 14 residues. Germline-derived CDR1 and CDR2 are MNHNY and SVGAGI (reference sequence). V was cut by 0 bases and J by 4 bases, with 9 bases left in between. The CDR3 DNA reads as TGTGCCAGCAGTTACTCGAGAGGGATCTATGGCTACACCTTC. Amino acid sequence: CASSYSRGIYGYTF.

V and J are TRBV28 and TRBJ2-7; D call uncertain. V gave up 4 bases and J gave up 1 base, with 11 bases separating them. This CDR3 spans 14 amino acids. Germline V gene sequence: CDR1 MDHEN, CDR2 SYDVKM. CDR3 region: CASSSGQPSYEQYF. CDR3 coding DNA: TGTGCCAGCAGTTCCGGTCAACCATCCTACGAGCAGTACTTC.

The chain employs TRBV29-1 and TRBJ2-2; tentative D call: TRBD2 (5 bases). The V gene lost 7 bases and the J gene lost 1 base, with 13 bases spanning the gap. The V gene's germline CDR1 is SQVTM and CDR2 ANQGSEA. CDR3 size: 14 residues. The CDR3 region is CSAEGTGNTGELFF. Written as DNA, the CDR3 is TGCAGCGCCGAGGGTACCGGGAACACCGGGGAGCTGTTTTTT.

As to this clone: The same CDR3 can be traced to other DNA sequences in this sample. The gene calls are TRBV4-3 and TRBJ1-1, with a possible D match to TRBD1 (6 bases). Germline CDR1 and CDR2: LGHNA and YSLEER. The CDR3 has 14 residues. The V gene lost 4 bases and the J gene lost 1 base, with 10 bases spanning the gap. The CDR3 here is CASSPGQTNTEAFF. In nucleotides, the CDR3 is TGCGCCAGCAGCCCAGGACAGACGAACACTGAAGCTTTCTTT.